This passage covers 21 T cell receptor beta chains from one sample sequenced in a study of blood T cell repertoires in COVID-19. Data came from immunoSEQ multiplex PCR; TCRdb stores just in-frame clones and leaves some out. The repertoire includes about 300,000 clones, 80% to 90% of them detected once, and approximately 4.1% sits in the top ten. The specimen sequenced was PBMCs or T cells enriched from blood (not recorded which). These receptors were taken from a man between 25 and 39 years old who had recovered from COVID-19.

Here the CDR3 reads CASSQEGAGAAYEQYF. CDR3 sequence (DNA): TGTGCCAGCAGCCAAGAGGGGGCAGGGGCTGCCTACGAGCAGTACTTC. The rearrangement links TRBV4-2 to TRBJ2-7, with a weak D call TRBD1 (6 bases). Germline V gene data show CDR1 as LGHNA and CDR2 as YNFKEQ. Trimming removed 0 bases at V and 2 bases at J, with 14 bases between. The CDR3 has 16 amino acids.

The V call is TRBV4-1, the J call TRBJ2-3; D unresolved. The V end lost 5 bases, the J end lost 7 bases, and 22 bases lay between the germline ends. CDR1 MGHRA and CDR2 YSYEKL come from the germline V gene. CDR3 size: 16 residues. Written as DNA, the CDR3 is TGCGCCAGCAGCTTATATCCAGAAAAAAGTCCCAATACGCAGTATTTT. Amino acid sequence: CASSLYPEKSPNTQYF.

J is TRBJ1-2 and V is TRBV4-1; 11 nucleotides align to TRBD1. The CDR3 extends over 15 amino acids. J lost 0 bases, V lost 6 bases, and 3 bases had no gene match. The germline V gene has CDR1 MGHRA and CDR2 YSYEKL. CDR3 protein: CASSSGQGANYGYTF. In nucleotides, the CDR3 is TGCGCCAGCAGTTCGGGACAGGGGGCTAACTATGGCTACACCTTC.

The rearrangement joins TRBV11-2 to TRBJ2-7; a possible D gene is TRBD2 (5 bases). Germline CDR1 and CDR2: SGHAT and FQNNGV. The germline V and J ends were trimmed by 5 bases and 4 bases, with 12 bases remaining between them. The CDR3 contains 13 residues. The chain's CDR3 is CASSKGGLYEQYF. In DNA, the CDR3 is TGTGCCAGCAGCAAGGGCGGGCTATACGAGCAGTACTTC.

The chain links TRBV5-6 to TRBJ2-1; unclear D gene. Germline CDR1 is SGHDT and CDR2 is YYEEEE. This CDR3 contains 16 residues. Trimming removed 0 bases from V and 4 bases from J, with 14 bases in between. CDR3 in DNA: TGTGCCAGCAGCTTGGCCCTAACGGAGTCTTACAATGAGCAGTTCTTC. It specifies CASSLALTESYNEQFF.

The V call is TRBV10-1, the J call TRBJ1-1, with D perhaps TRBD1 (6 bases). V was cut by 8 bases and J by 1 base, with 11 bases left in between. In germline, CDR1 is WNHNN, CDR2 SYGVQD (reference sequence). The CDR3 consists of 13 residues. CDR3 sequence: CASRTAKNTEAFF. Here the CDR3 DNA reads TGCGCCAGCCGGACAGCGAAGAACACTGAAGCTTTCTTT.

The chain joins TRBV5-1 to TRBJ2-4, with TRBD2 matching 10 bases. CDR1 SGHRS and CDR2 YFSETQ come from the germline V gene. The CDR3 length is 16 residues. V shed 4 bases, J shed 3 bases, and the junction held 7 bases outside the gene matches. CDR3 sequence (DNA): TGCGCCAGCAGCCAAACTAGCGGGGTCGGCAAAAACATTCAGTACTTC. It encodes CASSQTSGVGKNIQYF.

The chain combines TRBV3-1 (or the pseudogene TRBV3-2) with TRBJ1-4; TRBD1 is a possible D gene (5 bases). Germline CDR1 LGHDT, CDR2 YNNKEL (reference sequence). CDR3 size: 15 residues. Trimming stripped 4 bases from V and 3 bases from J, with 12 bases between. CDR3 amino acids: CASSPIGHPNEKLFF. In DNA, the CDR3 is TGTGCCAGCAGCCCTATAGGACACCCTAATGAAAAACTGTTTTTT.

The CDR3 sequence is CATSGLAGRRHNEQFF. The CDR3 DNA sequence: TGTGCCACCAGTGGACTAGCGGGCCGCCGCCACAATGAGCAGTTCTTC. V gene TRBV24-1 combines with J gene TRBJ2-1, with TRBD2 matching 10 bases. CDR1 KGHDR and CDR2 SFDVKD come from the germline V gene. This CDR3 spans 16 amino acids. The J segment lost 5 bases and the V segment lost 5 bases, leaving 8 bases of the junction unmatched.

The chain combines TRBV18 with TRBJ2-2; TRBD1 matches 8 bases. The CDR3 extends over 16 amino acids. In germline, CDR1 is KGHSH, CDR2 LQKENI. With V trimmed by 5 bases and J by 4 bases, 9 bases remained unmatched. The CDR3 DNA reads as TGTGCCAGCTCAGCCCCGGACAGGGTCGTCACCGGGGAGCTGTTTTTT. It specifies CASSAPDRVVTGELFF.

The chain joins TRBV7-9 to TRBJ2-7, with a possible D match to TRBD2 (5 bases). Between the trimmed V and J ends, which lost 3 bases and 3 bases, there was a span of 18 bases. The CDR3 spans 16 residues. The germline V gene encodes CDR1 SEHNR and CDR2 FQNEAQ (reference sequence). CDR3 DNA: TGTGCCAGCAGCTTCCGTGATCCCCCCGGAGGCTACGAGCAGTACTTC. Protein: CASSFRDPPGGYEQYF. The variable domain in full, with the rest retrieved from reference TRBV7-9 and TRBJ2-7, is DTGVSQNPRHKITKRGQNVTFRCDPISEHNRLYWYRQTLGQGPEFLTYFQNEAQLEKSRLLSDRFSAERPKGSFSTLEIQRTEQGDSAMYLCASSFRDPPGGYEQYFGPGTRLTVT.

The rearrangement joins TRBV3-1 (or the pseudogene TRBV3-2) to TRBJ1-3; the D gene is possibly TRBD1 (5 bases). The CDR3 has 16 residues. Trimming took off 5 bases at V and 0 bases at J, with 14 bases between the two ends. Germline CDR1 is LGHDT and CDR2 is YNNKEL (reference sequence). CDR3 amino acids: CASSGEYRFSGNTIYF. The CDR3 nucleotides read TGTGCCAGCAGCGGAGAGTACAGGTTCTCTGGAAACACCATATATTTT.

V is TRBV11-2 and J is TRBJ1-3; 12 nucleotides match TRBD1. CDR3 length equals 16 residues. The germline V gene encodes CDR1 SGHAT and CDR2 FQNNGV. V dropped 4 bases and J dropped 4; count of bases not matched to a gene: 5. The CDR3 coding sequence is TGTGCCAGCAGCTACCGGGACAGGGGGCTCGGAAACACCATATATTTT. Its protein product is CASSYRDRGLGNTIYF.

The V gene is TRBV27, the J gene TRBJ2-3; 8 bases map to TRBD1. This CDR3 is 15 amino acids long. V was pared by 4 bases and J by 3 bases, with 6 bases of the junction left unmatched. The V gene's germline CDR1 is MNHEY and CDR2 SMNVEV (reference sequence). The CDR3 DNA reads as TGTGCCAGCAGTTCGGGACAGGTTAAGACAGATACGCAGTATTTT. It encodes CASSSGQVKTDTQYF.

A word on this clone: A junction end diverges from the germline sequence, so it may reflect a read error. V and J are TRBV18 and TRBJ1-5, with TRBD1 as a possible D gene (6 bases). Germline loops: CDR1 KGHSH, CDR2 LQKENI. This CDR3 contains 15 residues. The CDR3 region is CASSPQGVSNQPQHF. The CDR3 region has the DNA TGTGCCAGCTCCCCACAGGGAGTAAGCAATCAGCCCCAGCATTTT.

This clone was picked up one time. The chain is built from TRBV27 and TRBJ1-2; maybe TRBD1 (5 bases). This CDR3 region has 14 residues. The germline CDR1 and CDR2 sequences are MNHEY and SMNVEV (reference sequence). V lost 2 bases to trimming and J lost 0 bases, with 7 bases between them. The CDR3 DNA is TGTGCCAGCAGTTTACAGGGCTCTAACTATGGCTACACCTTC. It yields the protein CASSLQGSNYGYTF.

This clone came up a few times. The chain links TRBV5-1 to TRBJ2-1, with a possible D match to TRBD1 (5 bases). V was shortened by 1 base and J by 5 bases, with 10 bases between the two germline ends. This CDR3 comprises 14 residues. Germline CDR1 is SGHRS and CDR2 is YFSETQ. The chain's CDR3 is CASSLLVTDNEQFF. CDR3 DNA: TGCGCCAGCAGCTTGCTTGTGACAGACAATGAGCAGTTCTTC.

The genes are TRBV5-4 and TRBJ2-1; TRBD2 agrees at 7 bases. The CDR3 is 16 amino acids. Per the germline V gene, CDR1 is SGHNT and CDR2 is YYREEE (reference sequence). V was pared by 1 base and J by 1 base, with 5 bases of the junction left unmatched. Here the CDR3 DNA reads TGTGCCAGCAGCTTGAACGGGGAGGGATCCTACAATGAGCAGTTCTTC. Residues: CASSLNGEGSYNEQFF.

In this sample, this clone turned up once. The CDR3 loop is CASSLYRGTTGELFF. The CDR3 DNA sequence: TGTGCCAGCAGTTTATACAGGGGAACTACCGGGGAGCTGTTTTTT. The chain couples TRBV28 to TRBJ2-2; 7 bases align to TRBD1. This CDR3 contains 15 residues. Losses at the gene ends were 1 base for V and 5 bases for J; bases not matched to a gene: 4. Germline CDR1 and CDR2: MDHEN and SYDVKM.

The chain carries TRBV10-1 and TRBJ2-2; 10 bases fit TRBD2. With V trimmed by 2 bases and J by 1 base, 4 bases remained unmatched. Germline V gene data show CDR1 as WNHNN and CDR2 as SYGVQD (reference sequence). The CDR3 consists of 17 residues. The CDR3 DNA is TGCGCCAGCAGTGAGACTGTAGCGGGAGGGAACACCGGGGAGCTGTTTTTT. Residues: CASSETVAGGNTGELFF.

The V gene is TRBV28, the J gene TRBJ2-2; tentative D call: TRBD1 (5 bases). In germline, CDR1 is MDHEN, CDR2 SYDVKM. The V end was cut by 6 bases, the J end by 4 bases, with 18 bases between. The CDR3 runs to 16 residues. DNA of the CDR3: TGTGCCAGCAGCAACCCGTGGGGCAGCTCCACCGGGGAGCTGTTTTTT. Protein sequence: CASSNPWGSSTGELFF.